The 5 T cell receptor beta chains below all came from one sample that was sequenced in a study of T cell changes during pregnancy in multiple sclerosis. Some clones are missing from TCRdb's copy, which holds only in-frame ones; the method was immunoSEQ multiplex PCR. The sample carries more than 65,000 clones, about nine tenths recorded once. Sequencing was performed on peripheral blood, taken in the first trimester of pregnancy. The receptors derive from a female donor with multiple sclerosis, enrolled in a pregnancy study.

The chain employs TRBV18 and TRBJ1-2; 8 nucleotides agree with TRBD1. After removal of 3 bases from V and 6 bases from J, the junction contained 6 bases not matched to a gene. CDR1 and CDR2 from the germline V gene are KGHSH and LQKENI. This CDR3 has 14 amino acids. The CDR3 DNA is TGTGCCAGCTCACCTCGACAGGGGTCGGATGGCTACACCTTC. Amino acids: CASSPRQGSDGYTF.

The CDR3 coding sequence is TGCGCCAGCAGCCAAGCGACTAGCGGGGGGGGTACCTACGAGCAGTACTTC. It yields the protein CASSQATSGGGTYEQYF. V is TRBV4-1 and J is TRBJ2-7; the match to TRBD2 covers 14 bases. This CDR3 has 17 residues. V dropped 1 base and J dropped 2; count of bases not matched to a gene: 4. Per the germline V gene, CDR1 is MGHRA and CDR2 is YSYEKL.

This clone occurred once. A read error may account for a junction end that differs from germline. The chain carries TRBV27 and TRBJ1-6; 11 bases are shared with TRBD1. The CDR3 runs to 12 residues. Germline lookup yields CDR1 MNHEY and CDR2 SMNVEV (reference sequence). Written as DNA, the CDR3 is TGTGCCAGCTGGACAGGGGGCTTAACTCCCTACTTT. It is translated as CASWTGGLTPYF.

The V call is TRBV15, the J call TRBJ2-1; 12 nucleotides agree with TRBD1. The trim removed 0 bases at V and 8 bases at J, leaving 8 bases unmatched. CDR3 size: 17 residues. Germline values: CDR1 LNHNV, CDR2 YYDKDF (reference sequence). CDR3 coding DNA: TGTGCCACCAGCAGAGAATATCCGGGACAGGGGGCCGATGAGCAGTTCTTC. Its translation is CATSREYPGQGADEQFF.

A word on this clone: The junction and the germline gene differ at one end; a read error may be behind it. V is TRBV7-2 and J is TRBJ2-7; 8 bases map to TRBD1. The CDR3 sequence is 16 residues long. CDR1 is SGHTA and CDR2 is FQGNSA in the germline V gene. The chain's CDR3 is CASTLRVSRQGNEQYF. CDR3 nucleotide sequence: TGTGCCAGCACCTTAAGGGTTTCGAGACAGGGGAACGAGCAGTACTTC.